These 26 T cell receptor beta chains were sequenced from one sample in a study of control samples from healthy donors and cancer patients. Method: immunoSEQ multiplex PCR; TCRdb's copy keeps in-frame clones and lacks some. The data contain more than 35,000 clones, approximately 94% of them seen just once; the ten biggest clones take up under 30%. Specimen: blood. These receptors originate from a man aged 60 to 69 in good health.

CDR3 region: CASSLGTAYGYTF. CDR3 DNA sequence: TGTGCCAGCAGCTTGGGGACAGCCTATGGCTACACCTTC. The chain has TRBV11-2 and TRBJ1-2, with 7 bases matching TRBD1. Germline V lookup: CDR1 SGHAT, CDR2 FQNNGV. Losses at the gene ends were 3 bases for V and 4 bases for J; bases not matched to a gene: 2. This CDR3 region has 13 residues.

The chain links TRBV14 to TRBJ1-1; 9 nucleotides align to TRBD1. The trim removed 4 bases at V and 4 bases at J, leaving 7 bases unmatched. Germline V gives CDR1 SGHDN, CDR2 FVKESK. The CDR3 has 15 amino acids. The CDR3 nucleotides are TGTGCCAGCAGCCTGAACAGGGGGCTTTTCACTGAAGCTTTCTTT. This translates into CASSLNRGLFTEAFF.

The chain recombines TRBV4-2 with TRBJ2-1; possibly TRBD2 for D (6 bases). CDR1 LGHNA and CDR2 YNFKEQ come from the germline V gene. CDR3 size: 15 residues. Trimming stripped 0 bases from V and 8 bases from J, with 14 bases between. For the CDR3, the DNA is TGTGCCAGCAGCCAAGAACCTAGCGAGTATTATGAGCAGTTCTTC. Translation: CASSQEPSEYYEQFF.

The chain has TRBV2 and TRBJ1-5; D is unclear. CDR1 is SNHLY, CDR2 FYNNEI, per germline. This CDR3 is built from 13 residues. V gave up 8 bases and J gave up 4 bases, with 12 bases separating them. CDR3 DNA sequence: TGTGCCAGCCGTGCGGTGAAAAATCAGCCCCAGCATTTT. Its translation is CASRAVKNQPQHF.

The chain carries TRBV30 and TRBJ1-4, with D maybe TRBD1 (5 bases). This CDR3 is built from 14 residues. Germline lookup yields CDR1 GTSNPN and CDR2 SVGIG (reference sequence). Trimming shortened V by 0 bases and J by 6 bases, and 11 bases separated the two germline ends. The CDR3 spells CAWSVRGLDEKLFF. The CDR3 DNA reads as TGTGCCTGGAGTGTAAGGGGCTTGGATGAAAAACTGTTTTTT.

J is TRBJ1-3 and V is TRBV3-1 (or the pseudogene TRBV3-2); possible D gene TRBD1, 6 bases. Trimming took 6 bases from V and 2 from J, leaving 11 bases between them. The CDR3 has 14 amino acids. The germline V gene encodes CDR1 LGHDT and CDR2 YNNKEL (reference sequence). CDR3 in DNA: TGTGCCAGCAGTTTCGACAGGACTGGAAACACCATATATTTT. Protein: CASSFDRTGNTIYF.

The chain combines TRBV9 with TRBJ1-4, with D possibly matching TRBD1 (5 bases). V lost 0 bases to trimming and J lost 8 bases, with 11 bases between them. The CDR3 consists of 14 residues. Germline values: CDR1 SGDLS, CDR2 YYNGEE. CDR3 loop: CASSVVPGPEKLFF. CDR3 bases: TGTGCCAGCAGCGTAGTCCCGGGGCCCGAAAAACTGTTTTTT.

The rearrangement uses TRBV12-3 or TRBV12-4 and TRBJ1-5; TRBD1 is a possible D gene (6 bases). V was cut by 8 bases and J by 3 bases, with 11 bases left in between. The CDR3 runs to 13 residues. The CDR3 coding sequence is TGTGCCAGCGCGGACAGCTTCAATCAGCCCCAGCATTTT. Its protein is CASADSFNQPQHF.

This chain joins TRBV7-6 and TRBJ2-1, with D hard to call. Trimming pared 1 base from V and 1 base from J, leaving 2 bases between. The CDR3 has 13 amino acids. The germline CDR1 and CDR2 sequences are SGHVS and FNYEAQ. As DNA, the CDR3 is TGTGCCAGCAGCTTAGGGTCCTACAATGAGCAGTTCTTC. Translation: CASSLGSYNEQFF.

The chain carries TRBV11-3 and TRBJ2-2; 11 bases align to TRBD2. V was clipped by 4 bases and J by 3 bases; unmatched bases: 1. Germline CDR1 SGHNT, CDR2 YENEEA. This CDR3 comprises 15 residues. The CDR3 coding sequence is TGTGCCAGCAGCTCACTAGCGGGAGACACCGGGGAGCTGTTTTTT. Translation gives CASSSLAGDTGELFF.

This clone was counted a single time. The chain uses TRBV2 and TRBJ1-4; no clear D gene. CDR3 size: 14 residues. Between the trimmed V and J ends, which lost 6 bases and 6 bases, there was a span of 14 bases. The V gene's germline CDR1 is SNHLY and CDR2 FYNNEI. CDR3 residues: CASRRLSLDEKLFF. The CDR3 DNA sequence: TGTGCCAGCAGGCGCCTGTCCCTTGATGAAAAACTGTTTTTT.

This rearrangement joins TRBV2 to TRBJ2-7, with a tentative D call TRBD2 (6 bases). V was trimmed by 7 bases and J by 2 bases, leaving 12 bases between them. The CDR3 is 13 amino acids. In germline, CDR1 is SNHLY, CDR2 FYNNEI. The CDR3 DNA follows: TGTGCCAGCATTTCCGGGAGAACCTACGAGCAGTACTTC. It yields the protein CASISGRTYEQYF.

V is TRBV2 and J is TRBJ2-3; 8 bases fit TRBD2. The V and J ends lost 0 bases and 5 bases, in that order; junction bases with no gene match: 13. Germline V gives CDR1 SNHLY, CDR2 FYNNEI. The CDR3 totals 18 residues. CDR3 protein: CASSEAIPREAGLDTQYF. The CDR3 nucleotides are TGTGCCAGCAGTGAAGCCATCCCGCGGGAGGCAGGGTTAGATACGCAGTATTTT.

V and J are TRBV28 and TRBJ1-6; 7 bases map to TRBD1. Trimming cost V 2 bases and J 7 bases; bases outside gene matches: 5. The germline gives CDR1 MDHEN, CDR2 SYDVKM. CDR3 length equals 15 residues. CDR3 DNA sequence: TGTGCCAGCAGTTTACTCAGGGGGGGAAATTCACCCCTCCACTTT. Its translation is CASSLLRGGNSPLHF.

This clone was observed a single time. V is TRBV9 and J is TRBJ2-5, with TRBD1 identical over 7 bases. The CDR3 extends over 13 amino acids. Losses at the gene ends were 3 bases for V and 5 bases for J; bases not matched to a gene: 4. Germline loops: CDR1 SGDLS, CDR2 YYNGEE. The CDR3: CASSETGAETQYF. CDR3 nucleotide sequence: TGTGCCAGCAGCGAAACAGGGGCGGAGACCCAGTACTTC. The variable domain in full, completed from reference TRBV9 and TRBJ2-5, reads DSGVTQTPKHLITATGQRVTLRCSPRSGDLSVYWYQQSLDQGLQFLIQYYNGEERAKGNILERFSAQQFPDLHSELNLSSLELGDSALYFCASSETGAETQYFGPGTRLLVL.

V gene TRBV14 combines with J gene TRBJ2-6; unclear D gene. Trimming took off 4 bases at V and 0 bases at J, with 10 bases between the two ends. CDR1 SGHDN and CDR2 FVKESK come from the germline V gene. The CDR3 contains 16 residues. Written as DNA, the CDR3 is TGTGCCAGCAGCCTCGGACGGACCTCTGGGGCCAACGTCCTGACTTTC. Protein sequence: CASSLGRTSGANVLTF.

V is TRBV13 and J is TRBJ2-2; no clear D. Germline V gene sequence: CDR1 PRHDT, CDR2 FYEKMQ (reference sequence). There are 13 residues in the CDR3. Trimming stripped 1 base from V and 6 bases from J, with 6 bases between. The CDR3 region has the DNA TGTGCCAGCAGCTTAGTTTTCCCCGGGGAGCTGTTTTTT. This encodes CASSLVFPGELFF. Using reference TRBV13 and TRBJ2-2 for the parts outside the CDR3, the full variable domain is AAGVIQSPRHLIKEKRETATLKCYPIPRHDTVYWYQQGPGQDPQFLISFYEKMQSDKGSIPDRFSAQQFSDYHSELNMSSLELGDSALYFCASSLVFPGELFFGEGSRLTVL.

This clone was observed a handful of times. The rearrangement joins TRBV28 to TRBJ2-4; a possible D gene is TRBD2 (6 bases). Trimming pared 2 bases from V and 0 bases from J, leaving 26 bases between. Per the germline V gene, CDR1 is MDHEN and CDR2 is SYDVKM. The CDR3 covers 21 residues. DNA for the CDR3: TGTGCCAGCAGTTTAATTTTTACCGGGAGTCTATTTAGGCTAGCCAAAAACATTCAGTACTTC. The encoded protein is CASSLIFTGSLFRLAKNIQYF.

The V call is TRBV7-2, the J call TRBJ2-2; no definite D call. This CDR3 has 14 amino acids. Germline-derived CDR1 and CDR2 are SGHTA and FQGNSA. Trimming stripped 6 bases from V and 0 bases from J, with 8 bases between. Here the CDR3 reads CASSPYANTGELFF. The CDR3 DNA sequence: TGTGCCAGCAGTCCATACGCGAACACCGGGGAGCTGTTTTTT.

The genes are TRBV7-9 and TRBJ1-2, with D uncertain. The CDR3 covers 15 residues. V was pared by 5 bases and J by 4 bases, with 17 bases between. Germline lookup yields CDR1 SEHNR and CDR2 FQNEAQ (reference sequence). The chain's CDR3 is CASSGIFEILYGYTF. Written as DNA, the CDR3 is TGTGCCAGCAGCGGCATATTTGAGATTCTCTATGGCTACACCTTC. Variable domain in full (rest from reference TRBV7-9 and TRBJ1-2): DTGVSQNPRHKITKRGQNVTFRCDPISEHNRLYWYRQTLGQGPEFLTYFQNEAQLEKSRLLSDRFSAERPKGSFSTLEIQRTEQGDSAMYLCASSGIFEILYGYTFGSGTRLTVV.

This chain links TRBV28 with TRBJ2-3, with a tentative D call TRBD2 (6 bases). There are 14 residues in the CDR3. The V end lost 9 bases, the J end lost 5 bases, and 18 bases lay between the germline ends. Germline V lookup: CDR1 MDHEN, CDR2 SYDVKM. The CDR3 sequence: CASSSTEGLDTQYF. Here the CDR3 DNA reads TGTGCCAGTTCCAGCACGGAGGGGTTAGATACGCAGTATTTT.

The chain carries TRBV27 and TRBJ1-5; D might be TRBD1 (5 bases). V was trimmed by 4 bases and J by 0 bases, leaving 16 bases between them. CDR3 length equals 17 residues. Per the germline V gene, CDR1 is MNHEY and CDR2 is SMNVEV (reference sequence). CDR3 region: CASSSTIGGLSNQPQHF. The CDR3 nucleotides are TGTGCCAGCAGTTCGACGATCGGGGGACTTAGCAATCAGCCCCAGCATTTT.

V is TRBV29-1 and J is TRBJ2-7; 8 positions agree with TRBD1. Per germline, CDR1 SQVTM and CDR2 ANQGSEA. This CDR3 spans 15 amino acids. The junction had 14 bases not matched to a gene; V was cut back by 1 base and J by 9 bases. CDR3 coding DNA: TGCAGCGTTGAAGGCGGACAGGGAGACTATGGGGGGCAGTACTTC. Amino acid sequence: CSVEGGQGDYGGQYF.

The chain uses TRBV5-1 and TRBJ1-2, with a tentative D call TRBD1 (6 bases). The CDR3 contains 14 residues. Germline values: CDR1 SGHRS, CDR2 YFSETQ. The V end lost 0 bases, the J end lost 4 bases, and 10 bases lay between the germline ends. In DNA form, the CDR3 reads TGCGCCAGCAGCTTGGAGGAGGACAGCTATGGCTACACCTTC. This sequence encodes CASSLEEDSYGYTF.

The chain employs TRBV27 and TRBJ1-1, with 7 nucleotides matching TRBD1. The CDR3 has 16 amino acids. From germline, CDR1 is MNHEY and CDR2 SMNVEV (reference sequence). V shed 7 bases and J 1 base; nucleotides not matched to a gene: 12. Here the CDR3 reads CASTRRGGLGNTEAFF. The CDR3 DNA reads as TGTGCCAGCACCCGAAGAGGGGGCCTTGGGAACACTGAAGCTTTCTTT.

The chain links TRBV12-3 or TRBV12-4 to TRBJ1-2; TRBD1 matches 7 bases. The junction had 1 base not matched to a gene; V was cut back by 5 bases and J by 1 base. This CDR3 spans 13 amino acids. This chain's CDR3 is CASSRDSNYGYTF. Here the CDR3 DNA reads TGTGCCAGCAGTAGGGACAGTAACTATGGCTACACCTTC.